A single sample is the source of the 27 T cell receptor beta chains below, sequenced in a study of graft-versus-host responses after intestinal transplantation. What these receptors recognize is not known. The repertoire was sequenced with immunoSEQ multiplex PCR; TCRdb's copy has only in-frame clones and lacks some. The repertoire consists of over 100,000 clones, with just over 90% occurring once and the leading ten covering 0.2% to 0.25%. The specimen comprised unstimulated CD4+ T cells sorted from spleen or lymph node cells, sampled before transplant. These receptors were collected from a human donor who was the organ donor for an intestinal transplant.

This chain uses TRBV2 with TRBJ2-7; no firm D call. Trimming left V 4 bases short and J 3 bases short, with 10 bases between. Germline CDR1 SNHLY, CDR2 FYNNEI. This CDR3 has 13 residues. The DNA for the CDR3 is TGTGCCAGCAGTGTGTCTAGGCACTACGAGCAGTACTTC. Residues: CASSVSRHYEQYF.

The sample holds a few counts of this clone. The V call is TRBV6-6, the J call TRBJ1-3; D may be TRBD1 (5 bases). V was pared by 6 bases and J by 3 bases, with 6 bases between. CDR1 MNHNY and CDR2 SVGAGI come from the germline V gene (reference sequence). CDR3 length: 12 residues. CDR3 residues: CASRQGGNTIYF. In DNA form, the CDR3 reads TGTGCCAGCAGGCAGGGTGGAAACACCATATATTTT.

The chain has TRBV7-2 and TRBJ2-7; 7 bases match TRBD2. Germline V gene sequence: CDR1 SGHTA, CDR2 FQGNSA. The CDR3 spans 14 residues. Losses at the gene ends were 6 bases for V and 4 bases for J; bases not matched to a gene: 9. The DNA for the CDR3 is TGTGCCAGCAGTCGCGATCTGGGAGGGTACGAGCAGTACTTC. This sequence encodes CASSRDLGGYEQYF.

The chain is built from TRBV5-1 and TRBJ2-1; 9 bases align to TRBD1. The germline gives CDR1 SGHRS, CDR2 YFSETQ. The V gene end was trimmed by 2 bases and the J gene end by 10 bases; junction bases not matched to a gene: 7. The CDR3 consists of 14 residues. In nucleotides, the CDR3 is TGCGCCAGCAGCTTAGGGACAGGGATCGTGGAGCAGTTCTTC. Amino acids: CASSLGTGIVEQFF.

The chain links TRBV6-5 to TRBJ1-5, with D unresolved. Between the trimmed V and J ends, which lost 1 base and 6 bases, there was a span of 7 bases. Germline CDR1 and CDR2: MNHEY and SVGAGI. The CDR3 consists of 13 residues. Here the CDR3 reads CASSYYVGQPQHF. The DNA for the CDR3 is TGTGCCAGCAGTTACTACGTGGGTCAGCCCCAGCATTTT.

CDR3 protein: CASSLEPRTYNEQFF. The CDR3 nucleotides are TGTGCCAGCAGCTTGGAACCTAGAACCTACAATGAGCAGTTCTTC. The V call is TRBV5-8, the J call TRBJ2-1; no clear D. The CDR3 has 15 amino acids. Looked up from germline, CDR1 is SGHTS and CDR2 is YDEGEE. Trimming removed 0 bases at V and 2 bases at J, with 9 bases between.

The rearrangement joins TRBV30 to TRBJ1-4; no clear D. From germline, CDR1 is GTSNPN and CDR2 SVGIG (reference sequence). Trimming stripped 2 bases from V and 4 bases from J, with 8 bases between. The CDR3 covers 13 residues. Here the CDR3 reads CAWSNGRNEKLFF. The CDR3 region has the DNA TGTGCCTGGAGTAACGGACGTAATGAAAAACTGTTTTTT.

The genes are TRBV7-2 and TRBJ1-1, with D unclear. There are 12 residues in the CDR3. Trimming shortened V by 4 bases and J by 1 base, and 4 bases separated the two germline ends. The germline V gene has CDR1 SGHTA and CDR2 FQGNSA. CDR3 coding DNA: TGTGCCAGCAGCTGGTGGAACACTGAAGCTTTCTTT. Protein sequence: CASSWWNTEAFF.

V gene TRBV5-1 combines with J gene TRBJ2-1, with 10 bases that match TRBD1. Germline V gene sequence: CDR1 SGHRS, CDR2 YFSETQ. CDR3 length equals 16 residues. V dropped 0 bases and J dropped 8; count of bases not matched to a gene: 8. CDR3 amino acids: CASSLEGQGVVDEQFF. DNA for the CDR3: TGCGCCAGCAGCTTGGAAGGACAGGGGGTAGTCGATGAGCAGTTCTTC. Filled out from reference TRBV5-1 and TRBJ2-1, the complete variable domain reads KAGVTQTPRYLIKTRGQQVTLSCSPISGHRSVSWYQQTPGQGLQFLFEYFSETQRNKGNFPGRFSGRQFSNSRSEMNVSTLELGDSALYLCASSLEGQGVVDEQFFGPGTRLTVL.

The rearrangement joins TRBV6-5 to TRBJ2-7; the match to TRBD1 covers 8 bases. There are 13 residues in the CDR3. CDR1 and CDR2 (germline): MNHEY, SVGAGI. Germline trimming cut 7 bases from V and 5 bases from J; bases unmatched to any gene: 7. The CDR3 DNA reads as TGTGCCAGCAACCTGGACAGGGTCCACGAGCAGTACTTC. It translates to CASNLDRVHEQYF.

This chain joins TRBV30 and TRBJ2-1; a possible D gene is TRBD2 (6 bases). Germline lookup yields CDR1 GTSNPN and CDR2 SVGIG (reference sequence). Trimming pared 3 bases from V and 9 bases from J, leaving 15 bases between. The CDR3 has 13 residues. The CDR3 is CAWSTGSSSEQFF. In nucleotides, the CDR3 is TGTGCCTGGAGCACCGGGAGTTCAAGTGAGCAGTTCTTC.

This rearrangement joins TRBV9 to TRBJ2-5; D possibly corresponds to TRBD2 (6 bases). Germline V lookup: CDR1 SGDLS, CDR2 YYNGEE. V was trimmed by 5 bases and J by 4 bases, leaving 12 bases between them. The CDR3 sequence is 13 residues long. This CDR3 reads CASSTGLSETQYF. CDR3 sequence (DNA): TGTGCCAGCAGTACGGGACTTTCAGAGACCCAGTACTTC.

The J gene is TRBJ2-7, the V gene TRBV6-1; TRBD2 agrees at 11 bases. The CDR3 spans 14 residues. The junction had 7 bases not matched to a gene; V was cut back by 2 bases and J by 10 bases. Germline V CDR1 and CDR2: MNHNS, SASEGT. The chain's CDR3 is CASSESGTSGRQYF. The CDR3 coding sequence is TGTGCCAGCAGTGAATCGGGGACTAGCGGTCGTCAGTACTTC.

The chain couples TRBV20-1 to TRBJ2-7, with 9 bases fitting TRBD1. Germline V gene sequence: CDR1 DFQATT, CDR2 SNEGSKA (reference sequence). The CDR3 runs 11 residues. V lost 7 bases and J lost 2; bases outside the gene matches: 0. The CDR3, as DNA: TGCAGTGGACAGGGGGCCTACGAGCAGTACTTC. Its protein is CSGQGAYEQYF.

V usage is TRBV5-8 and J usage is TRBJ2-2; D possibly corresponds to TRBD1 (6 bases). Trimming removed 0 bases at V and 0 bases at J, with 9 bases between. This CDR3 comprises 16 residues. Germline V gene sequence: CDR1 SGHTS, CDR2 YDEGEE. CDR3 sequence reads: CASSLGGGTNTGELFF. The CDR3, as DNA: TGTGCCAGCAGCTTGGGAGGGGGTACGAACACCGGGGAGCTGTTTTTT.

The chain couples TRBV7-2 to TRBJ2-1; possibly TRBD2 for D (6 bases). Germline CDR1 is SGHTA and CDR2 is FQGNSA. The V and J ends lost 1 base and 8 bases respectively, with 12 bases between them. The CDR3 length is 14 residues. Here the CDR3 DNA reads TGTGCCAGCAGCTTAGTGTGGGGCGGGGATGAGCAGTTCTTC. Amino acids: CASSLVWGGDEQFF.

The chain couples TRBV19 to TRBJ2-5; TRBD1 matches 8 bases. CDR3 length: 15 residues. CDR1 is LNHDA, CDR2 SQIVND, per germline (reference sequence). V lost 2 bases to trimming and J lost 3 bases; unmatched junction nucleotides: 5. The CDR3 coding sequence is TGTGCCAGTAGTATATTACCGGGACAGGAAGAGACCCAGTACTTC. This encodes CASSILPGQEETQYF.

The chain recombines TRBV5-4 with TRBJ2-7; 7 bases are shared with TRBD2. Looked up from germline, CDR1 is SGHNT and CDR2 is YYREEE (reference sequence). Germline trimming cut 0 bases from V and 2 bases from J; bases unmatched to any gene: 5. The CDR3 covers 15 residues. CDR3 DNA: TGTGCCAGCAGCTTGGGGGGGGGTAGTACCTACGAGCAGTACTTC. Residues: CASSLGGGSTYEQYF.

This chain links TRBV9 with TRBJ2-5, with TRBD2 identical over 11 bases. Germline CDR1 is SGDLS and CDR2 is YYNGEE. The CDR3 is 18 residues long. Trimming took 3 bases from V and 4 from J; bases not matched to a gene: 14. Here the CDR3 DNA reads TGTGCCAGCAGCGCCCATTCCGGGACTAGCGGAGTCCGAGAGACCCAGTACTTC. Encoded protein: CASSAHSGTSGVRETQYF.

The CDR3 loop is CSVEWANTEAFF. CDR3 bases: TGCAGCGTTGAGTGGGCGAACACTGAAGCTTTCTTT. The genes are TRBV29-1 and TRBJ1-1, with D unclear. CDR1 and CDR2 (germline): SQVTM, ANQGSEA. V was pared by 3 bases and J by 1 base, with 6 bases between. The CDR3 consists of 12 residues.

The DNA of the CDR3 is TGCGCCAGCAGCCAATTGTCCGGGACAGGGGGACACGAGCAGTACTTC. Its translation is CASSQLSGTGGHEQYF. The V gene is TRBV4-3, the J gene TRBJ2-7; 11 bases match TRBD1. V shed 2 bases and J 5 bases; nucleotides not matched to a gene: 8. The germline V gene has CDR1 LGHNA and CDR2 YSLEER. This CDR3 contains 16 residues.

The chain recombines TRBV5-1 with TRBJ1-1; possible D gene TRBD1, 6 bases. Trimming removed 6 bases at V and 0 bases at J, with 9 bases between. CDR1 SGHRS and CDR2 YFSETQ come from the germline V gene. The CDR3 covers 13 residues. The chain's CDR3 is CASTDRMNTEAFF. CDR3 sequence (DNA): TGCGCCAGCACCGACAGGATGAACACTGAAGCTTTCTTT.

V gene TRBV12-5 combines with J gene TRBJ2-7; 8 bases are shared with TRBD1. The CDR3 extends over 14 amino acids. V shed 1 base and J 4 bases; nucleotides not matched to a gene: 3. Germline V lookup: CDR1 LGHNT, CDR2 FRNRAP. The CDR3 DNA reads as TGTGCTAGTGGTTTGGCAGGGGGCTCGTACGAGCAGTACTTC. It specifies CASGLAGGSYEQYF.

This rearrangement joins TRBV4-1 to TRBJ2-1; 11 bases agree with TRBD2. The CDR3 consists of 16 residues. V was pared by 4 bases and J by 3 bases, with 5 bases of the junction left unmatched. Germline V lookup: CDR1 MGHRA, CDR2 YSYEKL. In DNA, the CDR3 is TGCGCCAGCAGCCGATTAGCGGGAGGGAGCTACAATGAGCAGTTCTTC. Amino acid sequence: CASSRLAGGSYNEQFF.

The chain employs TRBV30 and TRBJ2-2; the D gene could be TRBD1 or TRBD2 (5 bases each). V lost 1 base to trimming and J lost 6 bases, with 18 bases between them. CDR1 is GTSNPN, CDR2 SVGIG, per germline (reference sequence). The CDR3 has 16 residues. CDR3 DNA sequence: TGTGCCTGGAGTGAGAGGGGTAGTTTGTTCCCCGGGGAGCTGTTTTTT. Protein: CAWSERGSLFPGELFF.

The V gene is TRBV6-4, the J gene TRBJ2-1; 7 positions agree with TRBD2. There are 15 residues in the CDR3. Germline V gives CDR1 MRHNA, CDR2 SNTAGT. After removal of 3 bases from V and 0 bases from J, the junction contained 2 bases not matched to a gene. The CDR3 region has the DNA TGTGCCAGCAGTGAATCTAGCGGCTCCTACAATGAGCAGTTCTTC. Translating it yields CASSESSGSYNEQFF.

This rearrangement joins TRBV7-2 to TRBJ1-2; D unclear. This CDR3 spans 15 amino acids. The V gene lost 1 base and the J gene lost 1 base, with 10 bases spanning the gap. Germline-derived CDR1 and CDR2 are SGHTA and FQGNSA. This CDR3 is CASSLVNVLNYGYTF. The CDR3 DNA follows: TGTGCCAGCAGCTTAGTAAACGTACTTAACTATGGCTACACCTTC.